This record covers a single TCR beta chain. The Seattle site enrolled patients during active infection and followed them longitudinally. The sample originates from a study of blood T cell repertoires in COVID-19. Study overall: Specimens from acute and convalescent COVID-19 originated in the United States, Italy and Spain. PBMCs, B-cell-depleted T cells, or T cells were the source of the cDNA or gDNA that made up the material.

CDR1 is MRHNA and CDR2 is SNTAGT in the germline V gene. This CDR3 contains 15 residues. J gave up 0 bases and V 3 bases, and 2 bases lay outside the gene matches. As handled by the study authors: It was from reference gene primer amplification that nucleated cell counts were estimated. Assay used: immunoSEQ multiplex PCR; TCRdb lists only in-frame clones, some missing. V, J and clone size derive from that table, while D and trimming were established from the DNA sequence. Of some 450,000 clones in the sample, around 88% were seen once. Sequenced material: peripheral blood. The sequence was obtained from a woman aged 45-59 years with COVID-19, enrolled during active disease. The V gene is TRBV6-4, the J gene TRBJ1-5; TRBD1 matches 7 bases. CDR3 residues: CASSETGDSNQPQHF. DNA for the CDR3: TGTGCCAGCAGTGAAACAGGGGATAGCAATCAGCCCCAGCATTTT.